The 16 T cell receptor beta chains below all came from one sample that was sequenced in a study of T cell responses to AZD1222 COVID-19 vaccine. TCRdb keeps only in-frame clones here, not all; method: immunoSEQ multiplex PCR. The sample shows under 40,000 clones, 75% to 85% of them seen only once. This specimen consisted of peripheral blood, obtained 28 days after the second AZD1222 dose. These TCRs come from an adult who received the AZD1222 COVID-19 vaccine.

The chain recombines TRBV19 with TRBJ2-2, with D possibly being TRBD1 (5 bases). The CDR3 totals 17 residues. V lost 3 bases and J lost 4, with 18 bases in between. The germline V gene has CDR1 LNHDA and CDR2 SQIVND (reference sequence). CDR3 nucleotide sequence: TGTGCCAGTAGTATCCCGATAGGGGTAAGGGGCACCGGGGAGCTGTTTTTT. Translation: CASSIPIGVRGTGELFF.

The chain employs TRBV5-1 and TRBJ2-1; maybe TRBD2 (5 bases). The CDR3 consists of 19 residues. The germline gives CDR1 SGHRS, CDR2 YFSETQ. Trimming took off 1 base at V and 1 base at J, with 21 bases between the two ends. CDR3 sequence (DNA): TGCGCCAGCAGCTTGCCGATCACTAGATCTCTGGGGTCCTACAATGAGCAGTTCTTC. Translated: CASSLPITRSLGSYNEQFF.

The chain employs TRBV6-4 and TRBJ1-6; TRBD1 matches 7 bases. Germline CDR1 and CDR2: MRHNA and SNTAGT. The CDR3 consists of 14 residues. After removal of 9 bases from V and 9 bases from J, the junction contained 11 bases not matched to a gene. CDR3 residues: CARGTTGYSSPLHF. In DNA form, the CDR3 reads TGTGCCAGGGGAACGACAGGGTATTCTTCACCCCTCCACTTT.

The chain employs TRBV30 and TRBJ1-6; D is possibly TRBD1 (5 bases). The CDR3 length is 15 residues. Germline V gives CDR1 GTSNPN, CDR2 SVGIG (reference sequence). V was cut by 1 base and J by 8 bases, with 15 bases left in between. The CDR3 loop reads CAWSAPGTSYSPLHF. The DNA for the CDR3 is TGTGCCTGGAGTGCCCCAGGGACTTCTTATTCACCCCTCCACTTT.

V is TRBV15 and J is TRBJ1-4, with D perhaps TRBD1 (5 bases). The CDR3 is 15 amino acids. Germline CDR1 LNHNV, CDR2 YYDKDF (reference sequence). V gave up 0 bases and J gave up 7 bases, with 12 bases separating them. CDR3 loop: CATSRDGAGSEKLFF. In DNA, the CDR3 is TGTGCCACCAGCAGAGACGGGGCAGGGAGTGAAAAACTGTTTTTT.

V is TRBV18 and J is TRBJ2-7; TRBD2 matches at 7 bases. The CDR3 is made up of 13 amino acids. Germline assignment: CDR1 KGHSH and CDR2 LQKENI. Trimming at V came to 4 bases and at J to 2 bases, leaving 2 bases not matched to a gene. CDR3 sequence reads: CASSRGGTYEQYV. The CDR3 DNA sequence: TGTGCCAGCTCACGGGGGGGGACCTACGAGCAGTACGTC.

This chain links TRBV3-1 (or the pseudogene TRBV3-2) with TRBJ2-2; D not certain. Germline CDR1 LGHDT, CDR2 YNNKEL (reference sequence). This CDR3 comprises 13 residues. V was cut by 3 bases and J by 4 bases, with 6 bases left in between. CDR3 DNA sequence: TGTGCCAGCAGCCAGATATCCACCGGGGAGCTGTTTTTT. As protein: CASSQISTGELFF.

The rearrangement joins TRBV6-4 to TRBJ2-1, with TRBD2 matching over 10 bases. This CDR3 comprises 16 residues. Germline CDR1 and CDR2: MRHNA and SNTAGT. V was clipped by 6 bases and J by 10 bases; unmatched bases: 15. The CDR3: CASRSQGLANQGEQFF. CDR3 DNA sequence: TGTGCCAGCAGAAGCCAGGGACTAGCGAACCAGGGGGAGCAGTTCTTC.

The chain has TRBV12-5 and TRBJ1-3, with 9 bases aligning to TRBD1. V dropped 2 bases and J dropped 0; count of bases not matched to a gene: 2. Germline CDR1 LGHNT, CDR2 FRNRAP. The CDR3 has 16 residues. CDR3 nucleotides: TGTGCTAGTGGTTTGAGGGGACAGGGCTCTGGAAACACCATATATTTT. It is translated as CASGLRGQGSGNTIYF.

This chain joins TRBV7-2 and TRBJ2-2; the D gene is possibly TRBD1 (6 bases). The CDR3 is 14 residues long. The germline V and J ends were trimmed by 5 bases and 7 bases, with 14 bases remaining between them. CDR1 is SGHTA, CDR2 FQGNSA, per germline. As DNA, the CDR3 is TGTGCCAGCAGCCCCAATCAGGGGATCGGGGAGCTGTTTTTT. Translated, it gives CASSPNQGIGELFF.

This clone was seen more than once but under ten times. This chain uses TRBV5-1 with TRBJ2-3; 11 nucleotides agree with TRBD2. Trimming cost V 4 bases and J 2 bases; bases outside gene matches: 3. CDR1 is SGHRS, CDR2 YFSETQ, per germline. The CDR3 runs 15 residues. CDR3 nucleotide sequence: TGCGCCAGCAGCAGTAGCGGGGGGGCCACAGATACGCAGTATTTT. Translating gives CASSSSGGATDTQYF. The whole variable domain, filled in from reference TRBV5-1 and TRBJ2-3, reads KAGVTQTPRYLIKTRGQQVTLSCSPISGHRSVSWYQQTPGQGLQFLFEYFSETQRNKGNFPGRFSGRQFSNSRSEMNVSTLELGDSALYLCASSSSGGATDTQYFGPGTRLTVL.

The chain carries TRBV5-1 and TRBJ1-1; weak D call: TRBD1 (5 bases). Germline CDR1 reads SGHRS; CDR2 reads YFSETQ. V was clipped by 0 bases and J by 4 bases, with 13 bases between them. This CDR3 is built from 15 residues. CDR3 region: CASSLAAGVRTEAFF. CDR3 DNA: TGCGCCAGCAGCTTGGCCGCGGGGGTACGCACTGAAGCTTTCTTT.

This rearrangement joins TRBV2 to TRBJ1-4; the match to TRBD1 covers 9 bases. The V gene's germline CDR1 is SNHLY and CDR2 FYNNEI. The CDR3 totals 15 residues. J lost 2 bases, V lost 5 bases, and 3 bases had no gene match. CDR3: CASSFDRGTNEKLFF. CDR3 nucleotide sequence: TGTGCCAGCAGTTTTGACAGGGGGACTAATGAAAAACTGTTTTTT.

V gene TRBV5-6 combines with J gene TRBJ1-5, with D unclear. The germline V and J ends were trimmed by 1 base and 3 bases, with 20 bases remaining between them. The CDR3 covers 18 residues. CDR1 and CDR2 from the germline V gene are SGHDT and YYEEEE. CDR3 sequence reads: CASSLTDSPLVSNQPQHF. The CDR3 bases are TGTGCCAGCAGCTTGACCGATTCTCCCCTGGTCTCCAATCAGCCCCAGCATTTT.

The genes are TRBV5-1 and TRBJ2-1, with D uncertain. V lost 0 bases and J lost 2, with 12 bases in between. This CDR3 is built from 16 residues. CDR1 and CDR2 from the germline V gene are SGHRS and YFSETQ. CDR3 region: CASSLGDFGTYNEQFF. The CDR3 DNA reads TGCGCCAGCAGCTTGGGTGACTTCGGCACCTACAATGAGCAGTTCTTC.

This clone was counted a single time. The chain is built from TRBV4-2 and TRBJ2-7, with D perhaps matching TRBD2 (6 bases). This CDR3 comprises 15 residues. Germline V gene data show CDR1 as LGHNA and CDR2 as YNFKEQ. V dropped 0 bases and J dropped 3 bases, with 12 bases sitting between them. The CDR3 DNA follows: TGTGCCAGCAGCCAAGAAACCTTCGGGGGCTACGAGCAGTACTTC. As protein: CASSQETFGGYEQYF.